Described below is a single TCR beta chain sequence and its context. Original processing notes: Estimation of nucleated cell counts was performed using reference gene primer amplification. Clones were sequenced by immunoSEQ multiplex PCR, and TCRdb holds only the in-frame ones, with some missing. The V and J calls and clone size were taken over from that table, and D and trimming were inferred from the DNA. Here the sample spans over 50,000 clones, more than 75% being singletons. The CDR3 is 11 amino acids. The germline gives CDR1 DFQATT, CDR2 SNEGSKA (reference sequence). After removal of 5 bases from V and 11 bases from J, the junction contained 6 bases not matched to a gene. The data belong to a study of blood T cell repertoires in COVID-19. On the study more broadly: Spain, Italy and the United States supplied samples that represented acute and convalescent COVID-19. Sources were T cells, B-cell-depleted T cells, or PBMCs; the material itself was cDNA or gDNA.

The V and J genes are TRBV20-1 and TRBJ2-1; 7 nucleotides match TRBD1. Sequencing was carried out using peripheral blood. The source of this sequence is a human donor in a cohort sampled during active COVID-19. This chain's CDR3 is CSAPAQGQQFF. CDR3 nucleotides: TGCAGTGCTCCGGCACAGGGGCAGCAGTTCTTC.